The 23 T cell receptor beta chains below come from one sample, sequenced in a study of response to subunit inactivated influenza vaccine. TCRdb analysed the RT-PCR reads with MiXCR anew, one entry per CDR3 protein. The sample lists some 550,000 distinct CDR3 sequences, 20% to 25% seen once, with 2.5% to 3% in the top ten. These sequences were also reported in another study, on T cells expressing NK-cell markers. That source notes: 5'RACE template switching with UMIs produced the TCR beta cDNA.

The source material was CD4+ T cells sorted from PBMCs, sampled approximately 13 days after vaccination. Source of these receptors: a man aged 45-60 years who received an inactivated influenza vaccine.

V usage is TRBV6-5 and J usage is TRBJ2-1; 8 nucleotides match TRBD2. V shed 4 bases, J shed 4 bases, and the junction held 6 bases outside the gene matches. Germline CDR1 and CDR2: MNHEY and SVGAGI. The CDR3 covers 15 residues. The CDR3 region is CASSWAGGVYNEQFF. The CDR3 DNA is TGTGCCAGCAGTTGGGCGGGAGGCGTTTACAATGAGCAGTTCTTC.

The CDR3: CSARDRTSVIRDTQYF. In DNA form, the CDR3 reads TGCAGTGCTAGAGATCGGACTAGCGTAATAAGGGATACGCAGTATTTT. V gene TRBV20-1 combines with J gene TRBJ2-3; 9 nucleotides agree with TRBD2. This CDR3 contains 16 residues. CDR1 and CDR2 from the germline V gene are DFQATT and SNEGSKA (reference sequence). V lost 0 bases and J lost 6; bases outside the gene matches: 10.

This clonotype showed up just a few times. V gene TRBV12-3 or TRBV12-4 combines with J gene TRBJ2-1, with D unresolved. V lost 6 bases and J lost 9, with 12 bases in between. The CDR3 covers 12 residues. CDR3 nucleotide sequence: TGTGCCAGCAGGGCTCTAGATCGTGAGCAGTTCTTC. Its protein product is CASRALDREQFF.

V and J are TRBV7-6 and TRBJ1-3, with 10 bases aligning to TRBD1. Germline V gene sequence: CDR1 SGHVS, CDR2 FNYEAQ. The CDR3 length is 15 residues. Trimming took 5 bases from V and 6 from J; bases not matched to a gene: 7. The DNA for the CDR3 is TGTGCCAGCAGCCGTTCGGGACAGGGGAAAAACACCATATATTTT. It encodes CASSRSGQGKNTIYF.

This clonotype was seen a few times. The CDR3 bases are TGTGCCAGCAGTCACGATCACACCGGGGAGCTGTTTTTT. Residues: CASSHDHTGELFF. The chain employs TRBV27 and TRBJ2-2; D is ambiguous. V was shortened by 5 bases and J by 3 bases, with 7 bases between the two germline ends. Germline CDR1 MNHEY, CDR2 SMNVEV (reference sequence). There are 13 residues in the CDR3.

This clonotype came up many times. This sequence joins TRBV7-2 and TRBJ2-3; possibly TRBD2 for D (5 bases). Trimming took 5 bases from V and 2 from J, leaving 14 bases between them. Germline CDR1 SGHTA, CDR2 FQGNSA. CDR3 length: 15 residues. For the CDR3, the DNA is TGTGCCAGCAGCGCGGACTCGGCCCCCACAGATACGCAGTATTTT. Translation: CASSADSAPTDTQYF.

The rearrangement links TRBV9 to TRBJ2-6; D is ambiguous. The CDR3 consists of 16 residues. Germline V CDR1 and CDR2: SGDLS, YYNGEE. Between the trimmed V and J ends, which lost 0 bases and 3 bases, there was a span of 10 bases. CDR3 sequence (DNA): TGTGCCAGCAGCGTAGCTACATGGCGTGGGGCCAACGTCCTGACTTTC. This sequence encodes CASSVATWRGANVLTF.

V and J are TRBV7-2 and TRBJ1-5, with TRBD1 as a possible D gene (6 bases). Germline-derived CDR1 and CDR2 are SGHTA and FQGNSA. Trimming left V 5 bases short and J 4 bases short, with 15 bases between. The CDR3 has 15 amino acids. The CDR3 sequence is CASSLRQEKNQPQHF. DNA of the CDR3: TGTGCCAGCAGCCTAAGACAGGAAAAAAATCAGCCCCAGCATTTT.

V gene TRBV12-3 or TRBV12-4 combines with J gene TRBJ2-2, with D uncertain. Trimming removed 6 bases at V and 6 bases at J, with 11 bases between. The CDR3 extends over 13 amino acids. In nucleotides, the CDR3 is TGTGCCAGCAGCCCTACCTTAGCCGGGGAGCTGTTTTTT. Translating gives CASSPTLAGELFF.

This rearrangement joins TRBV5-6 to TRBJ1-1; D perhaps matches TRBD1 (5 bases). Germline V gene lookup returns CDR1 SGHDT and CDR2 YYEEEE. The V gene lost 2 bases and the J gene lost 0 bases, with 11 bases spanning the gap. The CDR3 has 15 amino acids. The CDR3 sequence: CASSLGHFMNTEAFF. In DNA, the CDR3 is TGTGCCAGCAGCTTAGGACACTTCATGAACACTGAAGCTTTCTTT.

CDR3 nucleotide sequence: TGCGCCAGCAGTCCGGTGACACACAACACCGGGGAGCTGTTTTTT. It encodes CASSPVTHNTGELFF. The rearrangement joins TRBV10-2 to TRBJ2-2; no definite D call. Per germline, CDR1 WSHSY and CDR2 SAAADI. With 5 bases removed from V and 2 bases from J, the gap between germline ends came to 12 bases. This CDR3 spans 15 amino acids.

The J gene is TRBJ2-2, the V gene TRBV5-1, with a weak D call TRBD1 (5 bases). This CDR3 is 16 amino acids long. The V gene's germline CDR1 is SGHRS and CDR2 YFSETQ. V lost 0 bases and J lost 3, with 12 bases in between. In DNA, the CDR3 is TGCGCCAGCAGCTTGGCCGGCCAGGGCGACACCGGGGAGCTGTTTTTT. Translating it yields CASSLAGQGDTGELFF.

The chain recombines TRBV21-1 with TRBJ2-1; TRBD1 was called by the table and not checked on the DNA. TRBV21-1 is designated a pseudogene. This CDR3 has 15 amino acids. The CDR3 loop reads CASSTLGGRRNEQFF. CDR3 nucleotides: TGTGCCAGCAGCACACTTGGGGGGCGCAGAAATGAGCAGTTCTTC.

This clonotype appeared a few times. The gene calls are TRBV7-2 and TRBJ1-3; no firm D call. Germline CDR1 and CDR2: SGHTA and FQGNSA. Deletions cut 5 bases from V and 0 bases from J, with 8 bases between. This CDR3 contains 14 residues. CDR3 nucleotide sequence: TGTGCCAGCAGCCCCCAGATCTCTGGAAACACCATATATTTT. Protein sequence: CASSPQISGNTIYF. Together with reference TRBV7-2 and TRBJ1-3, the CDR3 gives the full variable domain: GAGVSQSPSNKVTEKGKDVELRCDPISGHTALYWYRQSLGQGLEFLIYFQGNSAPDKSGLPSDRFSAERTGGSVSTLTIQRTQQEDSAVYLCASSPQISGNTIYFGEGSWLTVV.

V usage is TRBV13 and J usage is TRBJ2-4, with D perhaps TRBD1 or TRBD2 (6 bases each). The CDR3 is 15 residues long. V gave up 4 bases and J gave up 7 bases, with 17 bases separating them. The germline gives CDR1 PRHDT, CDR2 FYEKMQ (reference sequence). The CDR3, as DNA: TGTGCCAGCAGCTCCCAGGGGCAGGAGGGGAACATTCAGTACTTC. It specifies CASSSQGQEGNIQYF.

This clonotype was seen a few times. The V call is TRBV10-3, the J call TRBJ2-5; D is unclear. Per the germline V gene, CDR1 is ENHRY and CDR2 is SYGVKD. The CDR3 totals 14 residues. The V gene lost 5 bases and the J gene lost 1 base, with 11 bases spanning the gap. The CDR3, as DNA: TGTGCCATCAGTCCCCTCGATTCCCAAGAGACCCAGTACTTC. It encodes CAISPLDSQETQYF.

This chain connects TRBV27 to TRBJ2-7; perhaps TRBD1 as D (6 bases). Trimming cost V 4 bases and J 5 bases, with 15 bases left between them. The CDR3 loop spans 14 amino acids. CDR1 and CDR2 from the germline V gene are MNHEY and SMNVEV (reference sequence). The CDR3 DNA follows: TGTGCCAGCAGTTATTCCAGGGGTCATGACGAGCAGTACTTC. Protein: CASSYSRGHDEQYF.

In the case of this clonotype: At one of its ends the junction is not consistent with the germline gene, which may arise from a read error. The V and J genes are TRBV18 and TRBJ2-2; possible D gene TRBD1, 6 bases. The CDR3 is 15 amino acids. Looked up from germline, CDR1 is KGHSH and CDR2 is LQKENI. The CDR3 reads CDSTGTIRSTGELFF. Written as DNA, the CDR3 is TGTGACAGCACAGGGACAATCCGGAGCACCGGGGAGCTGTTTTTT.

The chain recombines TRBV20-1 with TRBJ1-2, with unresolved D. Per germline, CDR1 DFQATT and CDR2 SNEGSKA (reference sequence). This CDR3 is built from 11 residues. The V gene lost 3 bases and the J gene lost 8 bases, with 10 bases spanning the gap. The CDR3 reads CSARRGGGYTF. Written as DNA, the CDR3 is TGCAGTGCTAGGCGCGGCGGCGGCTACACCTTC.

The table lists this clonotype with many counts. The chain uses TRBV7-2 and TRBJ2-4, with D possibly TRBD1 on 5 matching bases. The CDR3 sequence is 16 residues long. V was pared by 5 bases and J by 0 bases, with 14 bases between. Germline-derived CDR1 and CDR2 are SGHTA and FQGNSA. In DNA, the CDR3 is TGTGCCAGCAGCCCTCCCCTGGGGCTAGCCAAAAACATTCAGTACTTC. Residues: CASSPPLGLAKNIQYF.

The sample holds a few counts of this clonotype. This sequence joins TRBV7-9 and TRBJ1-4; no reliable D call. This CDR3 has 11 amino acids. Trimming removed 4 bases from V and 11 bases from J, with 8 bases in between. CDR1 and CDR2 (germline): SEHNR, FQNEAQ (reference sequence). CDR3 in amino acids: CASSSVGKLFF. The CDR3 DNA is TGTGCCAGCAGCTCAGTCGGGAAACTGTTTTTT.

Remarks on this clonotype: One junction end disagrees with the germline gene, perhaps due to a read error. This CDR3 is CASSVDGGLLPDF. CDR3 DNA: TGTGCCAGCAGCGTAGATGGTGGGCTCCTGCCCGACTTC. V and J are TRBV9 and TRBJ2-7; D not resolved. Germline CDR1 and CDR2: SGDLS and YYNGEE. The CDR3 runs 13 residues.

V and J are TRBV27 and TRBJ2-5; possibly TRBD1 or TRBD2 for D (5 bases each). Looked up from germline, CDR1 is MNHEY and CDR2 is SMNVEV (reference sequence). Trimming cost V 0 bases and J 5 bases, with 13 bases left between them. This CDR3 comprises 15 residues. CDR3 sequence reads: CASSLSRGLRETQYF. The CDR3 DNA is TGTGCCAGCAGTTTATCGAGGGGATTAAGGGAGACCCAGTACTTC.